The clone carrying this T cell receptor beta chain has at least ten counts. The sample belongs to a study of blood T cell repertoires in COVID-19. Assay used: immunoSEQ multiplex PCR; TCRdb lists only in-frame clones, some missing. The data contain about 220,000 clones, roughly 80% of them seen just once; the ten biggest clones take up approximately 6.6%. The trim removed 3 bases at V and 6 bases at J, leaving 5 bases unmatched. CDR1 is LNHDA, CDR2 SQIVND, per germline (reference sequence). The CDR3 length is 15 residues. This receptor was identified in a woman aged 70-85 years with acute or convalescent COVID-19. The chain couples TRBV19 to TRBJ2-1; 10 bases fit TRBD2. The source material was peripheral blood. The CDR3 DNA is TGTGCCAGTAGTATTTCACTAGCGGGATCCAATGAGCAGTTCTTC. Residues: CASSISLAGSNEQFF.